This is a list of T cell receptor beta chains from one sample in a study of blood T cell repertoires in COVID-19. TCRdb's copy holds only in-frame clones and misses some; the assay was immunoSEQ multiplex PCR. The sample carries roughly 220,000 clones, about four fifths recorded once. Sequencing input: PBMCs or T cells enriched from blood (not recorded which). All receptors come from a woman between 35 and 50 years old with acute COVID-19. Each CDR3 is given with its conserved first and last residue. A D gene is named only where the DNA matches it firmly. A clone size is listed for some rows: how often the clone was seen (once, few, many), or a class if it is expanded.

J gene | clone size | D gene | V gene | CDR3 DNA | CDR3 protein
TRBJ1-5 | . | TRBD1 | TRBV19 | TGTGCCAGTAGTGTCGGGACAGCCAATCAGCCCCAGCATTTT | CASSVGTANQPQHF
TRBJ1-3 | . | . | TRBV6-5 | TGTGCCAGCAGCGTACAGGGCCCCTCTGGAAACACCATATATTTT | CASSVQGPSGNTIYF
TRBJ1-6 | once | . | TRBV4-2 | TGTGCCAGCAGACCTTACAGGGACTATAATTCACCCCTCCACTTT | CASRPYRDYNSPLHF
TRBJ2-1 | few | TRBD1 | TRBV28 | TGTGCCAGCAGAGCCCGGACAGGGGAAGGGAGTGAGCAGTTCTTC | CASRARTGEGSEQFF
TRBJ2-2 | . | . | TRBV30 | TGTGCCTGGAGTGTACTGAACACCGGGGAGCTGTTTTTT | CAWSVLNTGELFF
TRBJ2-7 | . | . | TRBV24-1 | TGTGCCACCAGTGCGAGAGGGTACTACGAGCAGTACTTC | CATSARGYYEQYF
TRBJ1-5 | few | TRBD1 | TRBV5-5 | TGTGCCAGCAGCCCGCGGACAGGGCACAATCAGCCCCAGCATTTT | CASSPRTGHNQPQHF
TRBJ2-2 | . | TRBD2 | TRBV4-2 | TGTGCCAGCAGCCCTCGAGCGGGGGGTAACACCGGGGAGCTGTTTTTT | CASSPRAGGNTGELFF
TRBJ2-5 | . | . | TRBV4-1 | TGCGCCAGCAGCCAGCCTGGTACCCAGGGGACCCAGTACTTC | CASSQPGTQGTQYF
TRBJ1-2 | . | . | TRBV28 | TGTGCCAGCAGTTTCGGTGCGGGGTCGGATGGCTACACCTTC | CASSFGAGSDGYTF
TRBJ2-2 | . | TRBD2 | TRBV5-1 | TGCGCCAGCAGAAGTAATAGCGGGGCCGGGGAGCTGTTTTTT | CASRSNSGAGELFF
TRBJ1-2 | . | . | TRBV29-1 | TGCAGCGTTGAAGAAAGGCAGGTTAACTATGGCTACACCTTC | CSVEERQVNYGYTF
TRBJ2-5 | once | . | TRBV4-3 | TGCGCCAGCAGCCAACGGACGGGGGAGACCCAGTACTTC | CASSQRTGETQYF
TRBJ1-2 | . | TRBD1 | TRBV5-4 | TGTGCCAGCAGCCGGGGACAGGATATCTATGGCTACACCTTC | CASSRGQDIYGYTF
TRBJ1-5 | . | TRBD1 | TRBV27 | TGTGCCAGCAGTTTAAACGGACAGGGGAATCAGCCCCAGCATTTT | CASSLNGQGNQPQHF
TRBJ2-3 | . | TRBD2 | TRBV30 | TGTGCCTGGAGCGCGGGGGGGGACCGGACGCAGTATTTT | CAWSAGGDRTQYF
TRBJ2-3 | . | . | TRBV7-3 | TGTGCCAGCAGCTCCCAGAGCACAGATACGCAGTATTTT | CASSSQSTDTQYF
TRBJ1-1 | . | . | TRBV7-3 | TGTGCCAGCAGTCCCCATGGGCAGGGAATCACTGAAGCTTTCTTT | CASSPHGQGITEAFF
TRBJ2-4 | . | TRBD2 | TRBV18 | TGTGCCAGCTCACCGCGAGGTAGCGGGATAAACATTCAGTACTTC | CASSPRGSGINIQYF
TRBJ2-3 | . | TRBD2 | TRBV5-1 | TGCGCCAGCAGCCCCCGGACTAGCGGGGTTCCAGATACGCAGTATTTT | CASSPRTSGVPDTQYF
TRBJ1-2 | . | . | TRBV2 | TGTGCCAGCAGTGAAGGAATTGGGGGCGCGATTGGAGGCTACACCTTC | CASSEGIGGAIGGYTF
TRBJ2-1 | once | TRBD2 | TRBV2 | TGTGCCAGCAGTTCCCTAGCGGGGGCCTACAATGAGCAGTTCTTC | CASSSLAGAYNEQFF
TRBJ1-5 | . | TRBD1 | TRBV15 | TGTGCCACCAGCCCAGGGGGGCCCAATCAGCCCCAGCATTTT | CATSPGGPNQPQHF
TRBJ1-2 | . | . | TRBV5-4 | TGTGCCAGCAGCTTGCAGGGCGGGGATGGCTACACCTTC | CASSLQGGDGYTF
TRBJ2-3 | . | TRBD2 | TRBV10-3 | TGTGCCATCAGTGATCCTAGCGGGACCCCAGATACGCAGTATTTT | CAISDPSGTPDTQYF
TRBJ1-1 | . | . | TRBV18 | TGTGCCAGCTCACGACCCCCGGACACTGAAGCTTTCTTT | CASSRPPDTEAFF
TRBJ1-5 | . | TRBD1 | TRBV3-1/TRBV3-2 | TGTGCCAGCAGCCATAGTGACAGGGACAATCAGCCCCAGCATTTT | CASSHSDRDNQPQHF
TRBJ1-2 | few | . | TRBV5-6 | TGTGCCAGCAGCCAAAGAACTTTTTCTTGGGGCTACACCTTC | CASSQRTFSWGYTF
TRBJ2-1 | . | TRBD2 | TRBV7-7 | TGTGCCAGCAGCGCCCAGAATCTAGCGGGAGGGGTGAGCTCCTACAATGAGCAGTTCTTC | CASSAQNLAGGVSSYNEQFF
TRBJ2-1 | . | . | TRBV19 | TGTGCCAGTAGTATCGGTAGCGATGAGCAGTTCTTC | CASSIGSDEQFF
TRBJ2-7 | . | . | TRBV28 | TGTGCCAGCAGTTTATCCAGGCCCTCCTACGAGCAGTACTTC | CASSLSRPSYEQYF
TRBJ2-1 | . | . | TRBV7-9 | TGTGCCAGCAGCTATTCGGGGAATGAGCAGTTCTTC | CASSYSGNEQFF
TRBJ1-1 | . | . | TRBV28 | TGTGCCAGCAGTTTTTATGGCAGTAAGAACACTGAAGCTTTCTTT | CASSFYGSKNTEAFF
TRBJ2-7 | . | TRBD2 | TRBV5-5 | TGTGCCAGCAGCTTCCTAGCGGGAGAGGGCTACGAGCAGTACTTC | CASSFLAGEGYEQYF
TRBJ2-3 | . | . | TRBV9 | TGTGCCAGCAGCGTAGTCGGGGATGTCACAGATACGCAGTATTTT | CASSVVGDVTDTQYF
TRBJ2-1 | . | TRBD2 | TRBV6-5 | TGTGCCAGCCTGAGGAGACTAGCTGGGGATGAGCAGTTCTTC | CASLRRLAGDEQFF
TRBJ1-1 | . | . | TRBV6-2/TRBV6-3 | TGTGCCAGCAGTTACGCTCAGATAATCACTGAAGCTTTCTTT | CASSYAQIITEAFF
TRBJ1-5 | few | . | TRBV27 | TGTGCCAGCAGTTTAGGCAGGGCTAATCAGCCCCAGCATTTT | CASSLGRANQPQHF
TRBJ2-7 | . | . | TRBV10-3 | TGTGCCACCAAAGGAGGGGCCCCAGAGCAGTACTTC | CATKGGAPEQYF
TRBJ2-7 | . | TRBD2 | TRBV3-1/TRBV3-2 | TGTGCCAGCAGCCGACGGGGCGGGGGCGGAGGGACTAGCGGATCCTACGAGCAGTACTTC | CASSRRGGGGGTSGSYEQYF
TRBJ2-7 | . | . | TRBV6-5 | TGTGCCAGCAGTTACGGAGGGGTCGAGGAGCAGTACTTC | CASSYGGVEEQYF
TRBJ1-4 | . | . | TRBV5-1 | TGCGCCAGCAGCTTGGCCGGCGGCAGCTCAAGGGAAAAACTGTTTTTT | CASSLAGGSSREKLFF
TRBJ2-7 | . | TRBD2 | TRBV30 | TGTGCCTGGAGTCGAAGCGGGGGCTCCTACGAGCAGTACTTC | CAWSRSGGSYEQYF
TRBJ2-3 | few | TRBD2 | TRBV6-4 | TGTGCCAGCAGTGACACTAGCGGGAGCCACACAGATACGCAGTATTTT | CASSDTSGSHTDTQYF
TRBJ2-7 | . | TRBD1 | TRBV11-2 | TGTGCCAGCAGCCCGATTTCCCGCGGCAGGGGGCGTTCCTACGAGCAGTACTTC | CASSPISRGRGRSYEQYF
TRBJ1-6 | . | . | TRBV25-1 | TGTGCCACAGGGGTAAGCTCCTATAATTCACCCCTCCACTTT | CATGVSSYNSPLHF
TRBJ2-2 | . | TRBD2 | TRBV7-2 | TGTGCCAGCAGCTCGCCTAGCGGGGGCACCGGGGAGCTGTTTTTT | CASSSPSGGTGELFF
TRBJ1-5 | . | . | TRBV30 | TGTGCCTGGAGTGTAAGTGGAGATAATCAGCCCCAGCATTTT | CAWSVSGDNQPQHF
TRBJ1-3 | . | . | TRBV7-9 | TGTGCCAGCAGCCCTGGACTGAACTCTGGAAACACCATATATTTT | CASSPGLNSGNTIYF
TRBJ2-1 | . | TRBD2 | TRBV4-2 | TGTGCCAGCAGCCAAGATAAGCGGGAGACGCGGAATGAGCAGTTCTTC | CASSQDKRETRNEQFF
TRBJ1-3 | . | TRBD1 | TRBV19 | TGTGCCAGTAGTACGACAGGGGGCTACTCTGGAAACACCATATATTTT | CASSTTGGYSGNTIYF
TRBJ2-1 | . | TRBD2 | TRBV25-1 | TGTGCCAGCAGTGAAGCAGGACTAGGTCGCGATGAGCAGTTCTTC | CASSEAGLGRDEQFF
TRBJ2-3 | . | TRBD1 | TRBV27 | TGTGCCAGCAAAACCACAGGGGTCCCTCACACAGATACGCAGTATTTT | CASKTTGVPHTDTQYF
TRBJ1-2 | . | TRBD1 | TRBV27 | TGTGCCAGCAGGCGACAGGGGGGAGTCCTTAACTATGGCTACACCTTC | CASRRQGGVLNYGYTF
TRBJ1-1 | . | . | TRBV4-2 | TGTGCCAGCAGCCAAGACGCTATTAGCTTGAACACTGAAGCTTTCTTT | CASSQDAISLNTEAFF
TRBJ1-1 | . | . | TRBV12-3/TRBV12-4 | TGTGCCAGCAGTTTGACAGCCCCTGAAGCTTTCTTT | CASSLTAPEAFF
TRBJ2-1 | few | TRBD2 | TRBV28 | TGTGCCAGCAGTCGTCCCGGGACTAGCGGGAGGGCCGGTGAGCAGTTCTTC | CASSRPGTSGRAGEQFF
TRBJ1-5 | . | TRBD1 | TRBV19 | TGTGCCAGTAGTATCAGGACAGGGGTTAGGAGCAATCAGCCCCAGCATTTT | CASSIRTGVRSNQPQHF
TRBJ1-2 | . | TRBD1 | TRBV6-1 | TGTGCCAGCAGTGCACAGGGGGCTGGGGGCTACACCTTC | CASSAQGAGGYTF